Given below is one T cell receptor (beta chain) in context. What it recognizes is unknown. The data are from a study of cytomegalovirus exposure and HLA in healthy donors. Across the whole study: The same platform was used for the roughly 130 validation repertoires and the approximately 670 first-cohort repertoires, a later analysis reported.

The study's findings and limits: TCR beta chains numbering under 200 were designated cytomegalovirus-associated. High sensitivity and specificity were reportedly achieved when the classifier diagnosed cytomegalovirus status.

CDR1 is SGHRS and CDR2 is YFSETQ in the germline V gene. Trimming took off 4 bases at V and 5 bases at J, with 19 bases between the two ends. This CDR3 region has 15 residues. The data were produced by immunoSEQ multiplex PCR, yet TCRdb's version contains in-frame clones alone and is incomplete. The top ten clones hold approximately 3% of a sample with roughly 150,000 clones, 85% to 90% of them seen once. The sequenced sample consisted of PBMCs. The V and J genes are TRBV5-1 and TRBJ2-7, with D maybe TRBD2 (6 bases). This clonotype was sampled from a man between 18 and 29 years old in good health and CMV-seronegative. This chain's CDR3 is CASSAPTGGPDEQYF. CDR3 DNA sequence: TGCGCCAGCAGCGCCCCCACCGGGGGTCCGGACGAGCAGTACTTC.